The T cell receptor beta chain under discussion was sequenced for a study of cytomegalovirus exposure and HLA in healthy donors. On the study more broadly: The same platform was used for the roughly 120 validation repertoires as for the 666 first-cohort repertoires, as reported in a later analysis.

Whole-study findings and limits: The investigators catalogued 150 to 200 TCR beta chains as cytomegalovirus-associated.

This clone was seen a handful of times. Its target is not known. The donors were in the approximately 120-subject validation cohort, distinct from the roughly 670-subject first cohort. Repertoires were generated with immunoSEQ multiplex PCR, while TCRdb's copy carries only in-frame clones and drops some. The repertoire holds some 130,000 clones, roughly nine tenths seen once, with 2.5% to 3.5% in the top ten. The receptor was isolated from a man aged 18 to 29 in good health and CMV-seronegative. Sequenced: PBMCs.

CDR3 in amino acids: CASSLGTGQPNYGYTF. In nucleotides, the CDR3 is TGTGCCAGCAGCTTGGGGACGGGACAACCTAACTATGGCTACACCTTC. V is TRBV5-4 and J is TRBJ1-2, with a weak D call TRBD1 (6 bases). The CDR3 extends over 16 amino acids. Germline assignment: CDR1 SGHNT and CDR2 YYREEE (reference sequence). Trimming removed 0 bases at V and 0 bases at J, with 12 bases between. Filled out from reference TRBV5-4 and TRBJ1-2, the complete variable domain reads ETGVTQSPTHLIKTRGQQVTLRCSSQSGHNTVSWYQQALGQGPQFIFQYYREEENGRGNFPPRFSGLQFPNYSSELNVNALELDDSALYLCASSLGTGQPNYGYTFGSGTRLTVV.